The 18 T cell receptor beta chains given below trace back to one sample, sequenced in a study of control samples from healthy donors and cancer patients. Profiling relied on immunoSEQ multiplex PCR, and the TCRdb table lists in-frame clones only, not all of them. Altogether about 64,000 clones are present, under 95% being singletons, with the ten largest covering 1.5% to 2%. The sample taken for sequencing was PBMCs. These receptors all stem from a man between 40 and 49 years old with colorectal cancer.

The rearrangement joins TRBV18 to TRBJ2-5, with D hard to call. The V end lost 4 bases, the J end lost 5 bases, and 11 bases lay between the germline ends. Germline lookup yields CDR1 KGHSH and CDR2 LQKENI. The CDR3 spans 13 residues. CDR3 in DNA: TGTGCCAGCTCACAAGCCGGAGCCGAGACCCAGTACTTC. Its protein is CASSQAGAETQYF.

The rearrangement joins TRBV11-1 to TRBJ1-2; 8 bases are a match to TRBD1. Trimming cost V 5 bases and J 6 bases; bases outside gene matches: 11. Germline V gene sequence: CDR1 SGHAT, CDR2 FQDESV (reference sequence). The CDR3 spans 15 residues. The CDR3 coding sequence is TGTGCCAGCAGCCCAAACGGACAGGGACACGATGGCTACACCTTC. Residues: CASSPNGQGHDGYTF.

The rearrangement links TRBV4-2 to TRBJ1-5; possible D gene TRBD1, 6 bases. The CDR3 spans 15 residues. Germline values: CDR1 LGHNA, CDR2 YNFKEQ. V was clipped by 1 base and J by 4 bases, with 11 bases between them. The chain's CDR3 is CASSQAGQTNQPQHF. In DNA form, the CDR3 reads TGTGCCAGCAGCCAAGCCGGACAGACGAATCAGCCCCAGCATTTT.

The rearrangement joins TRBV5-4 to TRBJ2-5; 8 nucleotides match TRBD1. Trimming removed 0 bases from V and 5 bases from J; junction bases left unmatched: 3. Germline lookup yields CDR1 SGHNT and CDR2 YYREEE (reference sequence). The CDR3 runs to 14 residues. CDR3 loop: CASSLVDREETQYF. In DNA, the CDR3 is TGTGCCAGCAGCTTGGTGGACAGGGAGGAGACCCAGTACTTC.

CDR3 loop: CASSVFLIYEQYF. The CDR3 DNA follows: TGTGCCAGCAGCGTATTCCTAATCTACGAGCAGTACTTC. The J gene is TRBJ2-7, the V gene TRBV9; D remains unclear. The CDR3 is 13 amino acids. CDR1 is SGDLS and CDR2 is YYNGEE in the germline V gene. Between the trimmed V and J ends, which lost 1 base and 3 bases, there was a span of 8 bases.

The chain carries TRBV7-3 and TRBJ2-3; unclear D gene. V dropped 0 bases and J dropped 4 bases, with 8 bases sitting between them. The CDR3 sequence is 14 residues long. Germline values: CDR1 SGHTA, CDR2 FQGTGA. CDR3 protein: CASSLTLGSDTQYF. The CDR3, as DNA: TGTGCCAGCAGCTTAACGTTAGGCTCAGATACGCAGTATTTT.

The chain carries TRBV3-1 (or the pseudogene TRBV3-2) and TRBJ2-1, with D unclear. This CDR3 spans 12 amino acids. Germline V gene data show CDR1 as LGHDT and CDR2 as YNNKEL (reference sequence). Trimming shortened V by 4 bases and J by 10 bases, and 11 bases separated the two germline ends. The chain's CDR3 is CASSPRTGEQFF. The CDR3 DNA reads TGTGCCAGCAGCCCTCGGACGGGCGAGCAGTTCTTC.

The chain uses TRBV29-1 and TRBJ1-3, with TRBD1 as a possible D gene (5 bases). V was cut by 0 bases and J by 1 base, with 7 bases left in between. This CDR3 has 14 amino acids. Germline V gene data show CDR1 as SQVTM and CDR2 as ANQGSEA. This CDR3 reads CSVEDRGSGNTIYF. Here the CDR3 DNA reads TGCAGCGTTGAAGACCGGGGGTCTGGAAACACCATATATTTT.

CDR3 loop: CASSLDRGPSSYNSPLHF. The CDR3 nucleotides read TGTGCCAGCAGCTTAGATAGGGGCCCGAGCTCCTATAATTCACCCCTCCACTTT. The V call is TRBV7-9, the J call TRBJ1-6; D is perhaps TRBD1 (5 bases). CDR1 and CDR2 from the germline V gene are SEHNR and FQNEAQ (reference sequence). This CDR3 is built from 18 residues. Trimming shortened V by 1 base and J by 0 bases, and 13 bases separated the two germline ends.

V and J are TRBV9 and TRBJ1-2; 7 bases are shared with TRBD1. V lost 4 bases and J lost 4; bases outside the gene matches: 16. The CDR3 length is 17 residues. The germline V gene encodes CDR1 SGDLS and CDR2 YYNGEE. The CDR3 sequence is CASSSAAGGGSGYGYTF. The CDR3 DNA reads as TGTGCCAGCAGCTCCGCGGCAGGGGGGGGGAGCGGCTATGGCTACACCTTC. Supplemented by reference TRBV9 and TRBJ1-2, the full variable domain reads DSGVTQTPKHLITATGQRVTLRCSPRSGDLSVYWYQQSLDQGLQFLIQYYNGEERAKGNILERFSAQQFPDLHSELNLSSLELGDSALYFCASSSAAGGGSGYGYTFGSGTRLTVV.

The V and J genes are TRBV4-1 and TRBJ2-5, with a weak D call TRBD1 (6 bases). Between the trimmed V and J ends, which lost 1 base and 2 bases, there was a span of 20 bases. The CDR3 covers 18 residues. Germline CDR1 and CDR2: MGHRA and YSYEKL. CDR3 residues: CASSQGGFSQGLQETQYF. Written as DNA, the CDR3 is TGCGCCAGCAGCCAAGGGGGCTTCTCACAGGGATTGCAAGAGACCCAGTACTTC.

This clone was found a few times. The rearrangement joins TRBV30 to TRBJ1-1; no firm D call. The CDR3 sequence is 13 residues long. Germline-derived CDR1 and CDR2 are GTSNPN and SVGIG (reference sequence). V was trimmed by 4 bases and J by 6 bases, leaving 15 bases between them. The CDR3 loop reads CAWMPGIGAEAFF. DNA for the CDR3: TGTGCCTGGATGCCGGGTATAGGAGCTGAAGCTTTCTTT.

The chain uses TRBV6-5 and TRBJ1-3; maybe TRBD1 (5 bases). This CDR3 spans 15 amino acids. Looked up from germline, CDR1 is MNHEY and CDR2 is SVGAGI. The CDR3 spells CAVGAERSSGNTIYF. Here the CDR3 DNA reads TGTGCTGTTGGGGCGGAGAGGAGCTCTGGAAACACCATATATTTT.

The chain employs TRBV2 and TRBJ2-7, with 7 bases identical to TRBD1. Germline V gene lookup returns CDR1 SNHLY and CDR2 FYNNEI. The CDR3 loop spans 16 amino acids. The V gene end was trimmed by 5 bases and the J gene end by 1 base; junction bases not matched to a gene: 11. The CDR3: CASSPQGDLRSYEQYF. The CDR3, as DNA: TGTGCCAGCAGTCCCCAGGGGGACCTTAGATCCTACGAGCAGTACTTC.

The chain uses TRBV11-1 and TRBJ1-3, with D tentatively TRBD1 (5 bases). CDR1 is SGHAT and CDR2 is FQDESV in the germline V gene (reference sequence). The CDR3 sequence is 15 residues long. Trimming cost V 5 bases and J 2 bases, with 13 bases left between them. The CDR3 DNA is TGTGCCAGCAGCGAAAAAGGGGCGCCTGGAAACACCATATATTTT. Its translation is CASSEKGAPGNTIYF.

The CDR3: CASSKGRNSNTEAFF. CDR3 nucleotides: TGCGCCAGCAGCAAAGGGAGGAATTCGAACACTGAAGCTTTCTTT. This chain uses TRBV4-1 with TRBJ1-1; D is unresolved. V was cut by 5 bases and J by 1 base, with 14 bases left in between. CDR1 and CDR2 (germline): MGHRA, YSYEKL. There are 15 residues in the CDR3.

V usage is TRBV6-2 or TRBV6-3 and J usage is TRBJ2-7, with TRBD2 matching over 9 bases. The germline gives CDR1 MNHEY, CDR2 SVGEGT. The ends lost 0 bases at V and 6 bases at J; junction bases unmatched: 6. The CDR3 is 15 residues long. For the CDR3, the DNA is TGTGCCAGCAGTTACTCAGGGCGGGGGGGCCGCGAGCAGTACTTC. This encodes CASSYSGRGGREQYF.

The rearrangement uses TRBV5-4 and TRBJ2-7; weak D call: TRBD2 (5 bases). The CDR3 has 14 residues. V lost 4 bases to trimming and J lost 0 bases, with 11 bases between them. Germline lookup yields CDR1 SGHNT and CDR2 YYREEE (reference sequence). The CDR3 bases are TGTGCCAGCAGCCGGCTCGGGGACTCCTACGAGCAGTACTTC. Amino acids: CASSRLGDSYEQYF.